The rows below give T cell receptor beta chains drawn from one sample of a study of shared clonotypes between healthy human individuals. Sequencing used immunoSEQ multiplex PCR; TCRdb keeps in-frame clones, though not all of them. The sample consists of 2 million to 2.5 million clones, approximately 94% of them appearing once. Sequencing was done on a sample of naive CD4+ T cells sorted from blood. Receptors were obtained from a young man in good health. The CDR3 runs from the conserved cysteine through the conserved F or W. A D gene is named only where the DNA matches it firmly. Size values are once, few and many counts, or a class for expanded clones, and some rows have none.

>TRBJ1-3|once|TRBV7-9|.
CASSTTAEDSGNTIYF
TGTGCCAGCAGCACTACTGCGGAAGACTCTGGAAACACCATATATTTT
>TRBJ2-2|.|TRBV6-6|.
CASEKDGNTGELFF
TGTGCCAGCGAGAAGGACGGGAACACCGGGGAGCTGTTTTTT
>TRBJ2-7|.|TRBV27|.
CASSFPTSGGLEQYF
TGTGCCAGCAGTTTCCCCACGAGTGGCGGGCTTGAGCAGTACTTC
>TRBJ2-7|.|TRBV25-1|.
CASGGQWNYEQYF
TGTGCCAGTGGAGGACAGTGGAACTACGAGCAGTACTTC
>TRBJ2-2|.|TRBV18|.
CASSYQDPNTGELFF
TGTGCCAGCTCGTATCAGGATCCGAACACCGGGGAGCTGTTTTTT
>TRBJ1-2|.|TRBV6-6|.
CASSYEGNYGYTF
TGTGCCAGCAGTTACGAGGGGAACTATGGCTACACCTTC
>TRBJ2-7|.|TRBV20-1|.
CSASSGGEQYF
TGCAGCGCCTCCTCTGGCGGCGAGCAGTACTTC
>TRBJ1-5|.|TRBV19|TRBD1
CASSSGTGGNQPQHF
TGTGCCAGTAGTTCCGGGACAGGCGGCAATCAGCCCCAGCATTTT
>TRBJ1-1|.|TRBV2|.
CASRGGTPNTEAFF
TGTGCCAGCCGGGGGGGGACACCGAACACTGAAGCTTTCTTT
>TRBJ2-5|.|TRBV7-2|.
CASSLNPDALLKTQYF
TGTGCCAGCAGCTTAAACCCAGATGCCTTATTGAAGACCCAGTACTTC
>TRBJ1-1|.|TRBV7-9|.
CASSLGAELTEAFF
TGTGCCAGCAGCTTAGGGGCGGAGCTGACTGAAGCTTTCTTT
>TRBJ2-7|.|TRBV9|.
CASSAHLGLAYEQYF
TGTGCCAGCAGCGCTCACCTAGGGTTGGCCTACGAGCAGTACTTC
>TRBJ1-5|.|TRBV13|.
CASSSQGYQPQHF
TGTGCCAGCAGCTCCCAGGGTTATCAGCCCCAGCATTTT
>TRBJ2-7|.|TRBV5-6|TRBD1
CASSSLQGNDYEQYF
TGTGCCAGCAGCTCATTACAGGGGAACGACTACGAGCAGTACTTC
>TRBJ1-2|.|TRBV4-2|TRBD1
CASSQASDRGDYGYTF
TGTGCCAGCAGCCAAGCATCCGACAGGGGTGACTATGGCTACACCTTC
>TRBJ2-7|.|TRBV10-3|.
CAISQGMNEQYF
TGTGCCATCAGCCAGGGGATGAACGAGCAGTACTTC
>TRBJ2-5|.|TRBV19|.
CASSGGGGRMETQYF
TGTGCCAGTAGTGGGGGAGGGGGTCGGATGGAGACCCAGTACTTC
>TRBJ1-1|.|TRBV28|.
CASSFPPDGVRTYTEAFF
TGTGCCAGCAGTTTCCCTCCCGACGGGGTCAGGACCTACACTGAAGCTTTCTTT
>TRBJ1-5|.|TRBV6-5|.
CASSYSNDQPQHF
TGTGCCAGCAGTTACTCGAACGATCAGCCCCAGCATTTT
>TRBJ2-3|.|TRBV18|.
CASSSRDTDTQYF
TGTGCCAGCTCATCTCGGGACACAGATACGCAGTATTTT
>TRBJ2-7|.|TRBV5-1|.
CASSLPQSGYEQYF
TGCGCCAGCAGTTTGCCACAGTCAGGGTACGAGCAGTACTTC